The present T cell receptor (beta chain) was sequenced within a study of shared clonotypes between healthy human individuals. Study-wide findings and caveats: In having few donors, the study represented limited genetic and exposure-history diversity.

Concerning this clone itself: Its specificity is unknown.

Generated by immunoSEQ multiplex PCR, the TCRdb table keeps only in-frame clones and is missing some. The sample has about 92,000 clones; less than 60% are singletons. Trimming stripped 0 bases from V and 3 bases from J, with 9 bases between. CDR1 GTSNPN and CDR2 SVGIG come from the germline V gene (reference sequence). This CDR3 has 14 residues. Genomic DNA of unsorted samples came from approximately 100 million PBMCs. The specimen was PBMCs. This sequence joins TRBV30 and TRBJ1-5; no clear D. The receptor was derived from a woman aged 40 to 49 in good health. Some clones in this sample may be carry-over from other donors' samples. The CDR3 region is CAWSVLGDNQPQHF. The CDR3 nucleotides read TGTGCCTGGAGTGTACTGGGAGACAATCAGCCCCAGCATTTT.